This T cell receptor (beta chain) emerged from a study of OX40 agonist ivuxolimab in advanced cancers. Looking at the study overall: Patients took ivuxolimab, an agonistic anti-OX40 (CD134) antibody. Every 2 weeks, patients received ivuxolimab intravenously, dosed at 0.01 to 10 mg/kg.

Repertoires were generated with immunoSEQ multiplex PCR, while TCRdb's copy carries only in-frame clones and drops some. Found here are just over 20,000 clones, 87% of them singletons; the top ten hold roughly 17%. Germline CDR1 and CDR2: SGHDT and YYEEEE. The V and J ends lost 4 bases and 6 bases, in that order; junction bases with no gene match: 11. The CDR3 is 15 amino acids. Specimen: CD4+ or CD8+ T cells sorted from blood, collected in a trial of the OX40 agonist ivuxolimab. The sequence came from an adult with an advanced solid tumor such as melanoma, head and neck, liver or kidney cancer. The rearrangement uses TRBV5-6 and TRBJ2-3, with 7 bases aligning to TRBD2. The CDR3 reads CASSERLAILDTQYF. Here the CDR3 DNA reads TGTGCCAGCAGCGAAAGACTAGCTATATTGGATACGCAGTATTTT.